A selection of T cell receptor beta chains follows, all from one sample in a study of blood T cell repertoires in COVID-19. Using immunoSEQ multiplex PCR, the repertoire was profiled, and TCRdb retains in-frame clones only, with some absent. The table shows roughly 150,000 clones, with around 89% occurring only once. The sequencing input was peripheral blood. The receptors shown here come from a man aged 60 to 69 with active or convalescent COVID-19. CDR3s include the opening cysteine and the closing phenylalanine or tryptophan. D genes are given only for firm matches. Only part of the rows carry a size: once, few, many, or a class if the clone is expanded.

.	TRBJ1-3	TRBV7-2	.	CASSSAMTQGNTIYF	TGTGCCAGCAGCTCAGCCATGACTCAGGGAAACACCATATATTTT
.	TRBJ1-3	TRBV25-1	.	CASSDHLGDNSGNTIYF	TGTGCCAGCAGTGACCATTTAGGGGACAACTCTGGAAACACCATATATTTT
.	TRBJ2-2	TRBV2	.	CASTLVRNTGELFF	TGTGCCAGCACCCTAGTCCGTAACACCGGGGAGCTGTTTTTT
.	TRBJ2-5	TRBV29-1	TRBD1	CSAARDSQWGAQYF	TGCAGCGCTGCACGGGACAGCCAATGGGGAGCCCAGTACTTC
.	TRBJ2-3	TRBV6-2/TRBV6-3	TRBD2	CASSKTGTSRGNTDTQYF	TGTGCCAGCAGTAAAACCGGGACTAGCCGGGGGAACACAGATACGCAGTATTTT
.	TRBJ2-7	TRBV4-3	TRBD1	CASSQEIPDRLLATSYEQYF	TGCGCCAGCAGCCAAGAAATTCCGGACAGGCTGTTGGCGACCTCCTACGAGCAGTACTTC
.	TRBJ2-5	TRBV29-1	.	CSVAGKETQYF	TGCAGCGTTGCAGGGAAAGAGACCCAGTACTTC
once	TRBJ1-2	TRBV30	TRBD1	CAWRIRDRSPYGYTF	TGTGCCTGGAGGATCCGGGACAGGAGCCCTTATGGCTACACCTTC
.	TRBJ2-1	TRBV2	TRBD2	CASSEASGGLFF	TGTGCCAGCAGTGAAGCTAGCGGGGGGTTATTCTTC
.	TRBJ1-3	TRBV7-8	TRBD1	CASSETGRYSGNTIYF	TGTGCCAGCAGCGAGACAGGGCGATACTCTGGAAACACCATATATTTT
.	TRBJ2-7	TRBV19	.	CASSIGQSYEQYF	TGTGCCAGTAGTATTGGTCAGTCCTACGAGCAGTACTTC
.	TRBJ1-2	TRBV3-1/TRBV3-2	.	CASNNGAANYGYTF	TGTGCCAGCAACAATGGGGCCGCTAACTATGGCTACACCTTC
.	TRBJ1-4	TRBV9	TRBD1	CASSESDRGDNEKLFF	TGTGCCAGCAGCGAATCCGACAGGGGCGATAATGAAAAACTGTTTTTT
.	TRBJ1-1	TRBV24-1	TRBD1	CATSDPPQGAQTEAFF	TGTGCCACCAGTGATCCCCCTCAGGGGGCGCAAACTGAAGCTTTCTTT
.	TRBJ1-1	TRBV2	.	CASSVQANTEAFF	TGTGCCAGCAGTGTTCAGGCGAACACTGAAGCTTTCTTT
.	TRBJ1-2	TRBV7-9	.	CASRLSGGDYGYTF	TGTGCCAGCAGGCTGAGCGGGGGCGACTATGGCTACACCTTC
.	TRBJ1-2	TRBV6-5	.	CASTRLSWQGNGYTF	TGTGCCAGCACCCGTTTATCTTGGCAGGGGAACGGCTACACCTTC
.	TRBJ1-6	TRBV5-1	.	CASSLGGQSNSPLHF	TGCGCCAGCAGCTTGGGCGGACAGAGTAATTCACCCCTCCACTTT
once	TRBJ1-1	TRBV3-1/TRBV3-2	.	CASSPNTPGADTEAFF	TGTGCCAGCAGCCCCAATACCCCAGGGGCGGACACTGAAGCTTTCTTT
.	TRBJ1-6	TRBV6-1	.	CASSGTATGGGGSPLHF	TGTGCCAGCAGTGGGACAGCGACGGGGGGTGGAGGTTCACCCCTCCACTTT
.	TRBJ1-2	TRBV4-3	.	CASSQGGRDNYGYTF	TGCGCCAGCAGCCAAGGGGGCAGAGATAACTATGGCTACACCTTC
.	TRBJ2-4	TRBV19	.	CASSILGGGVPAKNIQYF	TGTGCCAGTAGTATTTTGGGGGGTGGGGTTCCGGCCAAAAACATTCAGTACTTC
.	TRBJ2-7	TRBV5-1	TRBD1	CASSSEDRGHYEQYF	TGCGCCAGCAGCTCCGAAGACAGGGGGCACTACGAGCAGTACTTC
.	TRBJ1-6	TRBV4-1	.	CASSQVAGAKSPLHF	TGCGCCAGCAGCCAAGTGGCAGGGGCCAAGTCACCCCTCCACTTT
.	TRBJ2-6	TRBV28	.	CAEGRGGPSGANVLTF	TGTGCCGAGGGGCGGGGCGGCCCCTCTGGGGCCAACGTCCTGACTTTC
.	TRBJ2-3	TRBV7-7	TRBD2	CASSLSPGLAGVDTQYF	TGTGCTAGCAGCTTAAGTCCGGGACTAGCGGGAGTGGATACGCAGTATTTT
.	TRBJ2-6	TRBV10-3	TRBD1	CAINRGQGEHSGANVLTF	TGTGCCATCAACAGGGGGCAGGGAGAGCACTCTGGGGCCAACGTCCTGACTTTC
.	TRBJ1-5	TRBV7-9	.	CASSEGAYQPQHF	TGTGCCAGCAGCGAAGGGGCGTATCAGCCCCAGCATTTT
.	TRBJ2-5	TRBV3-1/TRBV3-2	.	CASSSRGAVETQYF	TGTGCCAGCAGCTCTCGGGGGGCCGTGGAGACCCAGTACTTC
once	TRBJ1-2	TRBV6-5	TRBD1	CASSYHPTGGYGYTF	TGTGCCAGCAGTTACCACCCCACAGGGGGGTATGGCTACACCTTC
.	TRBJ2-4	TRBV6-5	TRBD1	CASSYSGGGKNIQYF	TGTGCCAGCAGTTACTCAGGGGGCGGCAAAAACATTCAGTACTTC
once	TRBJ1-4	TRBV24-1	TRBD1	CATSDPQGGNEKLFF	TGTGCCACCAGTGACCCCCAGGGGGGTAATGAAAAACTGTTTTTT
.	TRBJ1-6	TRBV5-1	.	CASSFYSGVTSPLHF	TGCGCCAGCAGCTTTTATTCAGGGGTAACTTCACCCCTCCACTTT